Listed below are T cell receptor beta chains from one sample, sequenced in a study of blood T cell repertoires in COVID-19. The repertoire was sequenced with immunoSEQ multiplex PCR; TCRdb's copy has only in-frame clones and lacks some. The sample records 100,000 to 150,000 clones, 80% to 90% being singletons. The sample was peripheral blood. These receptors all stem from a woman aged 45-65 years with active or convalescent COVID-19. CDR3s include the opening cysteine and the closing phenylalanine or tryptophan. D genes are given only for firm matches. Not all rows give a size; the values are once, few, many and, for expanded clones, a class.

clone_size d_call j_call v_call cdr3_aa cdr3_nt
- - TRBJ2-1 TRBV28 CASSASALSYNEQFF TGTGCCAGCAGTGCCAGCGCCCTCTCCTACAATGAGCAGTTCTTC
- TRBD2 TRBJ2-7 TRBV3-1/TRBV3-2 CASSLAGGGEQYF TGTGCCAGCAGCCTAGCGGGAGGGGGTGAGCAGTACTTC
- TRBD1 TRBJ1-2 TRBV7-2 CASSAKGQGDYGYTF TGTGCCAGCAGCGCCAAGGGACAGGGGGACTATGGCTACACCTTC
- TRBD1 TRBJ1-1 TRBV5-1 CASSPGTGNTEAFF TGCGCCAGCAGCCCCGGGACAGGGAACACTGAAGCTTTCTTT
- - TRBJ2-1 TRBV6-2/TRBV6-3 CASSYSWGQVKNEQFF TGTGCCAGCAGTTACTCGTGGGGGCAGGTGAAAAATGAGCAGTTCTTC
- TRBD1 TRBJ2-3 TRBV6-5 CASSYDRGTDTQYF TGTGCCAGCAGTTACGACAGGGGCACAGATACGCAGTATTTT
- - TRBJ2-3 TRBV5-1 CASSLAAQSTDTQYF TGCGCCAGCAGCTTGGCCGCACAGAGCACAGATACGCAGTATTTT
- TRBD2 TRBJ2-1 TRBV10-3 CAIRRETISGQFF TGTGCCATCAGGCGGGAGACGATTTCTGGGCAGTTCTTC
- - TRBJ1-3 TRBV9 CASSVGDIPGNTIYF TGTGCCAGCAGCGTAGGGGACATCCCTGGAAACACCATATATTTT
- TRBD1 TRBJ2-1 TRBV7-8 CASSPRTGRNEQFF TGTGCCAGCAGCCCTCGGACAGGGAGAAATGAGCAGTTCTTC
- TRBD2 TRBJ2-5 TRBV7-2 CASSREVAGGRVQYF TGTGCCAGCAGCCGCGAGGTAGCGGGAGGCCGTGTCCAGTACTTC
- - TRBJ2-3 TRBV2 CASRWDTGTDTQYF TGTGCCAGCAGATGGGACACTGGCACAGATACGCAGTATTTT
- TRBD2 TRBJ2-1 TRBV11-2 CASSSAGLAGGPINEQFF TGTGCCAGCAGTTCAGCGGGACTAGCGGGAGGGCCGATCAATGAGCAGTTCTTC
once - TRBJ2-7 TRBV6-2/TRBV6-3 CASSLLQPLEQYF TGTGCCAGCAGTTTACTCCAACCCCTCGAGCAGTACTTC
- - TRBJ1-2 TRBV5-6 CASAADRGIVYGYTF TGTGCCAGTGCTGCAGACCGGGGTATAGTTTATGGCTACACCTTC
- TRBD1 TRBJ1-4 TRBV4-3 CASSQGQGGEKLFF TGCGCCAGCAGCCAAGGACAGGGGGGTGAAAAACTGTTTTTT
- TRBD2 TRBJ2-5 TRBV19 CASSKTSWSFPPHF TGTGCCAGTAGCAAGACTAGCTGGTCCTTCCCTCCTCACTTC
- - TRBJ2-7 TRBV28 CASSFWQISYEQYF TGTGCCAGCAGTTTTTGGCAGATCTCCTACGAGCAGTACTTC
- TRBD1 TRBJ2-7 TRBV12-3/TRBV12-4 CASRTGHYEQYF TGTGCCAGTCGGACAGGGCACTACGAGCAGTACTTC
once TRBD1 TRBJ2-7 TRBV11-2 CASSPGTGSYEQYF TGTGCCAGCAGCCCCGGGACAGGTTCCTACGAGCAGTACTTC
- - TRBJ1-1 TRBV20-1 CSADRTLGAFF TGCAGTGCCGACAGGACCCTGGGAGCTTTCTTT
- - TRBJ1-5 TRBV28 CASRTTGLGGQPQHF TGTGCCAGCAGAACAACAGGGCTGGGTGGTCAGCCCCAGCATTTT
- TRBD2 TRBJ2-3 TRBV7-9 CASSFRTSGRTDTQYF TGTGCCAGCAGCTTTAGGACTAGCGGGAGGACAGATACGCAGTATTTT
medium-sized TRBD2 TRBJ2-7 TRBV10-1 CASSETSARSSYEQYF TGCGCCAGCAGTGAAACTAGCGCCCGAAGCTCCTACGAGCAGTACTTC
- TRBD1 TRBJ2-2 TRBV24-1 CATSDLPGQGANTGELFF TGTGCCACCAGTGATTTACCCGGACAGGGGGCGAACACCGGGGAGCTGTTTTTT